Below, one TCR beta chain is given with its context. The data were obtained in a study of blood T cell repertoires in COVID-19. Study details: PBMCs, B-cell-depleted T cells, or T cells were the source of the cDNA or gDNA that made up the material.

Repertoires were generated with immunoSEQ multiplex PCR, while TCRdb's copy carries only in-frame clones and drops some. Here the sample spans approximately 72,000 clones, roughly 80% being singletons. The clonotype was recovered from a man aged 45-65 years with active COVID-19. Sequenced: peripheral blood.

CDR3 protein: CASSSSGGPTDTQYF. In nucleotides, the CDR3 is TGTGCCAGCAGCTCCTCGGGGGGGCCCACAGATACGCAGTATTTT. The chain carries TRBV7-9 and TRBJ2-3; 8 bases align to TRBD2. V was pared by 4 bases and J by 2 bases, with 5 bases of the junction left unmatched. Per the germline V gene, CDR1 is SEHNR and CDR2 is FQNEAQ (reference sequence). This CDR3 has 15 residues.